This T cell receptor (beta chain) derives from a study of monozygotic twins with inflammatory bowel disease. During cDNA synthesis, UMIs that each contained a 6-nucleotide sample barcode were added by means of template switching. TCRdb re-called the 5' RACE reads and catalogs CDR3 proteins one per entry, DNA excluded. Its clone listing holds approximately 340,000 distinct CDR3 sequences. Germline CDR1 is SGDLS and CDR2 is YYNGEE. This CDR3 is built from 14 residues. Whole-study results and caveats: Among twins, concordant and discordant pairs did not differ in repertoire similarity, possibly from limited power.

Concerning this clonotype: The antigen is unknown.

Sequences were obtained from blood. The source is a human donor with ulcerative colitis or Crohn's disease, or a healthy co-twin of an affected twin (not recorded which). The rearrangement uses TRBV9 and TRBJ1-4; TCRdb picks TRBD1, but there is no DNA to check that call. The CDR3 loop is CASSRGQYNEKLFF.